The 13 T cell receptor beta chains listed next were all sequenced from one sample in a study of CD8 T cells in Susac syndrome. RNA amounts of roughly 0.45 to 1 ug underwent reverse transcription with random hexamers. TCRdb analysed the immunoSEQ multiplex PCR reads with MiXCR anew, one entry per CDR3 protein. The sample lists some 190,000 distinct CDR3 sequences, 85% to 95% occurring once. The sample was CD4+ T cells from PBMCs. All receptors come from a human donor in good health.

The chain has TRBV7-2 and TRBJ2-3; the D is unclear. The germline gives CDR1 SGHTA, CDR2 FQGNSA. The germline V and J ends were trimmed by 4 bases and 1 base, with 6 bases remaining between them. This CDR3 region has 13 residues. The CDR3 here is CASSSQRTDTQYF. CDR3 DNA: TGTGCCAGCAGCTCACAGCGCACAGATACGCAGTATTTT. Looking up the rest from reference TRBV7-2 and TRBJ2-3 gives the full variable domain: GAGVSQSPSNKVTEKGKDVELRCDPISGHTALYWYRQSLGQGLEFLIYFQGNSAPDKSGLPSDRFSAERTGGSVSTLTIQRTQQEDSAVYLCASSSQRTDTQYFGPGTRLTVL.

The chain has TRBV29-1 and TRBJ2-3; no clear D. The V gene lost 3 bases and the J gene lost 0 bases, with 7 bases spanning the gap. The CDR3 extends over 13 amino acids. Germline CDR1 SQVTM, CDR2 ANQGSEA. The CDR3 region has the DNA TGCAGCGTTGACCCGGACAGCACAGATACGCAGTATTTT. Encoded protein: CSVDPDSTDTQYF.

The J gene is TRBJ2-7, the V gene TRBV18; a weak D match, TRBD1 (5 bases). The germline CDR1 and CDR2 sequences are KGHSH and LQKENI. V was shortened by 4 bases and J by 4 bases, with 14 bases between the two germline ends. This CDR3 contains 14 residues. The CDR3 nucleotides read TGTGCCAGCTCACACACAGGCCCCCGTTACGAGCAGTACTTC. Its translation: CASSHTGPRYEQYF.

The chain couples TRBV20-1 to TRBJ2-7; 7 bases agree with TRBD2. J lost 6 bases, V lost 4 bases, and 6 bases had no gene match. This CDR3 is built from 12 residues. Germline assignment: CDR1 DFQATT and CDR2 SNEGSKA (reference sequence). The DNA of the CDR3 is TGCAGTGCTATTTACGCTAGCGGCGAGCAGTACTTC. It translates to CSAIYASGEQYF.

This chain connects TRBV25-1 to TRBJ2-7, with D unclear. CDR1 and CDR2 (germline): MGHDK, SYGVNS. The CDR3 spans 12 residues. Trimming removed 4 bases at V and 7 bases at J, with 11 bases between. In DNA form, the CDR3 reads TGTGCCAGCAGTGCTCATTCCGCTGAGCAGTACGTC. Translating it yields CASSAHSAEQYV.

This clonotype was recorded only once. This sequence joins TRBV7-2 and TRBJ2-7; D uncertain. The germline V gene encodes CDR1 SGHTA and CDR2 FQGNSA. V dropped 3 bases and J dropped 2 bases, with 8 bases sitting between them. The CDR3 length is 13 residues. CDR3 sequence (DNA): TGTGCCAGCAGCTTTACAGTCCCCTACGAGCAGTACTTC. Translating it yields CASSFTVPYEQYF.

The rearrangement uses TRBV20-1 and TRBJ2-6, with unresolved D. CDR1 is DFQATT, CDR2 SNEGSKA, per germline (reference sequence). This CDR3 contains 14 residues. The germline V and J ends were trimmed by 6 bases and 0 bases, with 9 bases remaining between them. CDR3 protein: CSAPPVSGANVLTF. The CDR3 bases are TGCAGTGCCCCGCCAGTCTCTGGGGCCAACGTCCTGACTTTC.

This clonotype has only one observation. The J gene is TRBJ2-5, the V gene TRBV6-5; 7 bases align to TRBD1. Per the germline V gene, CDR1 is MNHEY and CDR2 is SVGAGI. V shed 8 bases, J shed 0 bases, and the junction held 9 bases outside the gene matches. The CDR3 covers 15 residues. CDR3 sequence reads: CASCTGTANQETQYF. Here the CDR3 DNA reads TGTGCCAGCTGTACAGGGACAGCGAACCAAGAGACCCAGTACTTC.

The V call is TRBV12-3 or TRBV12-4, the J call TRBJ1-6, with 7 bases that match TRBD1. The trim removed 4 bases at V and 5 bases at J, leaving 8 bases unmatched. The CDR3 runs 16 residues. The CDR3 loop is CASSWYRGSDNSPLHF. In nucleotides, the CDR3 is TGTGCCAGCAGTTGGTACAGGGGATCCGATAATTCACCCCTCCACTTT.

The V gene is TRBV4-1, the J gene TRBJ2-7; 14 bases are a match to TRBD2. The CDR3 has 20 residues. V lost 4 bases, J lost 3 bases, and 17 bases stayed unmatched. Looked up from germline, CDR1 is MGHRA and CDR2 is YSYEKL. CDR3 sequence: CASSRLPGTSGGKGLYEQYF. DNA of the CDR3: TGCGCCAGCAGCCGCCTTCCTGGGACTAGCGGGGGCAAGGGCCTCTACGAGCAGTACTTC.

The chain carries TRBV30 and TRBJ2-3; possibly TRBD1 or TRBD2 for D (5 bases each). Germline CDR1 reads GTSNPN; CDR2 reads SVGIG (reference sequence). The CDR3 sequence is 17 residues long. V lost 0 bases and J lost 0, with 16 bases in between. CDR3 region: CAWSVPGAVSSTDTQYF. The CDR3 DNA reads TGTGCCTGGAGTGTACCCGGGGCAGTTTCTAGCACAGATACGCAGTATTTT.

This rearrangement joins TRBV7-2 to TRBJ2-1, with D maybe TRBD2 (6 bases). CDR3 length equals 13 residues. Trimming removed 8 bases from V and 7 bases from J, with 15 bases in between. The germline V gene encodes CDR1 SGHTA and CDR2 FQGNSA. CDR3 in DNA: TGTGCCAGCGGTTCGGGCGGGGTAAATGAGCAGTTCTTC. Protein product: CASGSGGVNEQFF.

This chain joins TRBV20-1 and TRBJ2-5, with D hard to call. V was pared by 8 bases and J by 4 bases, with 8 bases between. There are 10 residues in the CDR3. CDR1 and CDR2 from the germline V gene are DFQATT and SNEGSKA (reference sequence). CDR3 nucleotide sequence: TGCAGTTTCTGGTCAGAGACCCAGTACTTC. Residues: CSFWSETQYF.